This T cell receptor beta chain derives from a study of CD8+ T cells in alopecia areata. General study results and limits: With patients, TCR sharing proved less clear than in mice, a difference possibly related to HLA. Affected scalp, especially in alopecia totalis/universalis, had a higher clonality than normal scalp did.

TCR sequencing used cDNA made by reverse transcription of extracted RNA. Libraries were prepared by immunoSEQ multiplex PCR; TCRdb keeps only in-frame clonotypes and omits some of them. The sample has 140,000 or so clones, more than 55% seen once. Germline lookup yields CDR1 SGDLS and CDR2 YYNGEE. This CDR3 is built from 15 residues. V lost 4 bases and J lost 2, with 15 bases in between. Concerning this clone itself: Its target is unknown.

The TCR sequence derives from a human donor in good health. The genes are TRBV9 and TRBJ2-5; D perhaps matches TRBD1 (7 bases). The sequenced sample was CD8+ T cells sorted from blood. In DNA form, the CDR3 reads TGTGCCAGCAGCCCTTCAGGGGGGACACAAGAGACCCAGTACTTC. Protein product: CASSPSGGTQETQYF.